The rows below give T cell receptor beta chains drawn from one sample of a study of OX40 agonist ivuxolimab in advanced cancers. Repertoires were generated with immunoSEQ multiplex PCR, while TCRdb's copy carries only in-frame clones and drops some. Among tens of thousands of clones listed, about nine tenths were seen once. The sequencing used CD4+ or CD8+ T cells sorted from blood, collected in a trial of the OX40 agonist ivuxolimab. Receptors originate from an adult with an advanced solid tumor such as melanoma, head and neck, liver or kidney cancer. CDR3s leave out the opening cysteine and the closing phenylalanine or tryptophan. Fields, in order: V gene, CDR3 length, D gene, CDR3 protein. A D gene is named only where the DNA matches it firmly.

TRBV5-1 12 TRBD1 ASSSTGWANVLT
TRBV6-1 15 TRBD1 ASSELGGTETYNEQF
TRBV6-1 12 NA ASSEAGGLYEQY
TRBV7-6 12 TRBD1 ASSLGTGYTEAF
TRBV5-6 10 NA ASSLSSYEQY
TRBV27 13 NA ASSLGGAFTDTQY
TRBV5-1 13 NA ASSLVGVAYNEQF
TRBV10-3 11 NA AISDEGEYTIY
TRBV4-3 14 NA ASSQISGLPGDTIY
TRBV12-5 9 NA ASGPYGEQF
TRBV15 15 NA ATSSSTGGRSQETQY
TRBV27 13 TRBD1 ASSSTGAGNQPQH
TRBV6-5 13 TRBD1 ASSYSDRERETQY
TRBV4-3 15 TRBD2 ASSQDLAGMNTGELF
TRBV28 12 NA ASSRLFEQETQY
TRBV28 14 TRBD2 ASSLSRGGFYNEQF
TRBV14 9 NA ASGWGFEQY
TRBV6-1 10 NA ASSGQVAEAF
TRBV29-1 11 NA SVEDQIRDEQF
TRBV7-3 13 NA ASSSGPAFGETQY
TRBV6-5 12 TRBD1 ASSRQGAYNEQF
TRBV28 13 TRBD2 ASSPRLAGVFEQF
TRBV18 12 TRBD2 ASSPRSIAGGLF
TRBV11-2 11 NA ASNLEGNEKLF
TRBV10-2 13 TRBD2 ASRPGLAVTYEQY
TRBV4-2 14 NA ASSQVTGVTYNEQF
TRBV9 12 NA ASSVEASSYEQY
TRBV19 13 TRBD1 ASGFPGQGNYGYT
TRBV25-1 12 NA ASSDSTGNQPQH
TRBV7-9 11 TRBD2 ASSPLAGSTQY
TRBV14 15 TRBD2 ASSHRERGAPYNEQF
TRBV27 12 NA ASSPAPRADTQY
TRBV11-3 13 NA ASSWARGGADEQY
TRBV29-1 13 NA SVEEPFGSYNEQF
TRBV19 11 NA ASSIGGSYEQY
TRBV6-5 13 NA ATSGIDGPFYGYT
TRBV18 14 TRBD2 ASSPRSGRASGELF
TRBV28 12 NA ASSLKGINYGYT
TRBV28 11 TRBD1 ASSGGPNQPQH
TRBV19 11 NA ASSIIGTGELF
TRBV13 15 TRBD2 ASSQHLAGEVTGELF
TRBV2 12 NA ASSLQFANQPQH
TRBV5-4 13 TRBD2 ASSSGLAGGHEQF